The rows below give T cell receptor beta chains drawn from one sample of a study of neurological immune-mediated disorders. TCRdb fed the 5' RACE reads into MiXCR, producing one record per CDR3 protein. The sample includes some 78,000 distinct CDR3 sequences, 4% to 6% of them seen just once. The specimen sequenced was PBMCs. These receptors came from a woman under 40 with multiple sclerosis. Both conserved end residues are part of each CDR3. The D gene is left open where the match is weak. Expanded clones get a size class; other rows say once, few or many, or leave the size out.

v_gene: TRBV20-1
j_gene: TRBJ1-1
abundance: many
d_gene: -
CDR3aa: CSAARPLDRNTEAFF
CDR3nt: TGCAGTGCCGCCCGTCCCCTGGACAGGAACACTGAAGCTTTCTTT

v_gene: TRBV20-1
j_gene: TRBJ2-7
abundance: many
d_gene: TRBD2
CDR3aa: CSARGLAGSSYEQYF
CDR3nt: TGCAGTGCCCGGGGACTAGCGGGGAGCTCCTACGAGCAGTACTTC

v_gene: TRBV12-3/TRBV12-4
j_gene: TRBJ2-7
abundance: many
d_gene: -
CDR3aa: CASSFLYTYEQYF
CDR3nt: TGTGCCAGCAGTTTTTTGTATACCTACGAGCAGTACTTC

v_gene: TRBV20-1
j_gene: TRBJ2-7
abundance: many
d_gene: -
CDR3aa: CSARDLGKSYEQYF
CDR3nt: TGCAGTGCTAGAGATCTGGGTAAATCCTACGAGCAGTACTTC

v_gene: TRBV5-1
j_gene: TRBJ1-5
abundance: many
d_gene: -
CDR3aa: CASSLEGAGNQPQHF
CDR3nt: TGCGCCAGCAGCTTGGAAGGGGCTGGCAATCAGCCCCAGCATTTT

v_gene: TRBV20-1
j_gene: TRBJ2-1
abundance: many
d_gene: -
CDR3aa: CSARAGGPRMNEQFF
CDR3nt: TGCAGTGCTAGAGCAGGCGGCCCTAGGATGAATGAGCAGTTCTTC

v_gene: TRBV5-1
j_gene: TRBJ2-6
abundance: many
d_gene: TRBD1
CDR3aa: CASSLTGTGGAGANVLTF
CDR3nt: TGCGCCAGCAGCTTAACCGGGACAGGGGGCGCTGGGGCCAACGTCCTGACTTTC

v_gene: TRBV27
j_gene: TRBJ1-5
abundance: many
d_gene: -
CDR3aa: CASSLRLGGLQPQHF
CDR3nt: TGTGCCAGCAGTTTAAGGTTGGGGGGGCTCCAGCCCCAGCATTTT

v_gene: TRBV20-1
j_gene: TRBJ1-5
abundance: many
d_gene: -
CDR3aa: CSARAGAGQPQHF
CDR3nt: TGCAGTGCTCGGGCGGGGGCCGGGCAGCCCCAGCATTTT

v_gene: TRBV20-1
j_gene: TRBJ2-1
abundance: -
d_gene: TRBD2
CDR3aa: CSTGLAGTNEQFF
CDR3nt: TGCAGCACCGGACTAGCGGGAACCAATGAGCAGTTCTTC

v_gene: TRBV7-6
j_gene: TRBJ1-1
abundance: -
d_gene: -
CDR3aa: CASSPRPGQANTEAFF
CDR3nt: TGTGCCAGCAGCCCTCGCCCCGGGCAGGCGAACACTGAAGCTTTCTTT

v_gene: TRBV27
j_gene: TRBJ2-7
abundance: many
d_gene: TRBD1
CDR3aa: CASMRQGGGPSYEQYF
CDR3nt: TGTGCCAGCATGAGACAGGGTGGTGGGCCATCCTACGAGCAGTACTTC

v_gene: TRBV5-1
j_gene: TRBJ2-1
abundance: -
d_gene: TRBD1
CDR3aa: CASSLEPGQGRVVEFF
CDR3nt: TGCGCCAGCAGCTTGGAACCGGGACAGGGGAGGGTGGTGGAGTTCTTC

v_gene: TRBV5-1
j_gene: TRBJ2-3
abundance: many
d_gene: TRBD1
CDR3aa: CASSLAVGQGEDTQYF
CDR3nt: TGCGCCAGCAGCTTGGCCGTGGGACAGGGCGAAGATACGCAGTATTTT

v_gene: TRBV20-1
j_gene: TRBJ1-2
abundance: many
d_gene: -
CDR3aa: CSARVNSGYTF
CDR3nt: TGCAGTGCTAGAGTAAACAGTGGCTACACCTTC

v_gene: TRBV6-5
j_gene: TRBJ1-6
abundance: many
d_gene: -
CDR3aa: CASSYRAAGVGGLNSPLHF
CDR3nt: TGTGCCAGCAGTTACAGGGCTGCGGGGGTTGGCGGTCTGAATTCACCCCTCCACTTT

v_gene: TRBV5-1
j_gene: TRBJ2-1
abundance: many
d_gene: -
CDR3aa: CASSLPAQNEQFF
CDR3nt: TGCGCCAGCAGCTTACCGGCCCAGAATGAGCAGTTCTTC

v_gene: TRBV4-1
j_gene: TRBJ1-2
abundance: many
d_gene: TRBD1
CDR3aa: CASSQGGQGANYGYTF
CDR3nt: TGCGCCAGCAGCCAAGGAGGACAGGGGGCAAACTATGGCTACACCTTC

v_gene: TRBV7-8
j_gene: TRBJ2-7
abundance: -
d_gene: -
CDR3aa: CASSPPTRQYEQYF
CDR3nt: TGTGCCAGCAGCCCCCCGACTAGACAATACGAGCAGTACTTC

v_gene: TRBV7-2
j_gene: TRBJ2-3
abundance: many
d_gene: -
CDR3aa: CASSLLPTDTQYF
CDR3nt: TGTGCCAGCAGCTTATTGCCAACAGATACGCAGTATTTT

v_gene: TRBV20-1
j_gene: TRBJ1-5
abundance: many
d_gene: TRBD1
CDR3aa: CSARPGQVRSPQHF
CDR3nt: TGCAGTGCTAGACCTGGACAGGTCCGGTCTCCCCAGCATTTT

v_gene: TRBV5-1
j_gene: TRBJ1-1
abundance: many
d_gene: -
CDR3aa: CASSFQGDTEAFF
CDR3nt: TGCGCCAGCAGCTTTCAAGGGGACACTGAAGCTTTCTTT

v_gene: TRBV7-8
j_gene: TRBJ1-1
abundance: many
d_gene: -
CDR3aa: CASSSPWGNTEAFF
CDR3nt: TGTGCCAGCAGCTCCCCCTGGGGGAACACTGAAGCTTTCTTT

v_gene: TRBV12-3/TRBV12-4
j_gene: TRBJ2-5
abundance: many
d_gene: -
CDR3aa: CASSSRTVRGETQYF
CDR3nt: TGTGCCAGCAGTTCTCGGACAGTACGAGGAGAGACCCAGTACTTC

v_gene: TRBV7-9
j_gene: TRBJ1-3
abundance: many
d_gene: -
CDR3aa: CASSLPYYGERRNTIYF
CDR3nt: TGTGCCAGCAGCTTACCGTACTACGGGGAACGAAGAAACACCATATATTTT

v_gene: TRBV12-3/TRBV12-4
j_gene: TRBJ2-2
abundance: -
d_gene: -
CDR3aa: CASIAGSGELFF
CDR3nt: TGTGCCAGCATCGCCGGTAGCGGGGAGCTGTTTTTT

v_gene: TRBV5-1
j_gene: TRBJ1-3
abundance: -
d_gene: -
CDR3aa: CASNPGGNSGNTIYF
CDR3nt: TGCGCCAGCAACCCAGGAGGCAACTCTGGAAACACCATATATTTT

v_gene: TRBV2
j_gene: TRBJ1-3
abundance: many
d_gene: TRBD1
CDR3aa: CASNGDRGLGNTIYF
CDR3nt: TGTGCCAGCAACGGGGACAGGGGGCTCGGAAACACCATATATTTT

v_gene: TRBV5-1
j_gene: TRBJ2-2
abundance: many
d_gene: -
CDR3aa: CASSLVTNTGELFF
CDR3nt: TGCGCCAGCAGCTTGGTAACTAACACCGGGGAGCTGTTTTTT

v_gene: TRBV5-6
j_gene: TRBJ1-2
abundance: few
d_gene: -
CDR3aa: CASSTGHLYGYTF
CDR3nt: TGTGCCAGCAGCACCGGACACCTATATGGCTACACCTTC

v_gene: TRBV18
j_gene: TRBJ2-5
abundance: few
d_gene: -
CDR3aa: CASSPSEQETQYF
CDR3nt: TGTGCCAGCTCACCGTCGGAGCAAGAGACCCAGTACTTC

v_gene: TRBV7-6
j_gene: TRBJ2-2
abundance: many
d_gene: -
CDR3aa: CASSLDGGPENTGELFF
CDR3nt: TGTGCCAGCAGCTTAGACGGGGGGCCGGAAAACACCGGGGAGCTGTTTTTT

v_gene: TRBV20-1
j_gene: TRBJ1-2
abundance: many
d_gene: TRBD1
CDR3aa: CSAAQGVNYGYTF
CDR3nt: TGCAGTGCTGCACAGGGGGTCAACTATGGCTACACCTTC

v_gene: TRBV28
j_gene: TRBJ2-7
abundance: many
d_gene: -
CDR3aa: CASSFYETAYEQYF
CDR3nt: TGTGCCAGCAGTTTCTACGAAACAGCCTACGAGCAGTACTTC

v_gene: TRBV7-9
j_gene: TRBJ2-3
abundance: many
d_gene: TRBD1
CDR3aa: CASSSATGMTDTQYF
CDR3nt: TGTGCCAGCAGCTCCGCGACAGGGATGACAGATACGCAGTATTTT

v_gene: TRBV5-1
j_gene: TRBJ2-3
abundance: many
d_gene: -
CDR3aa: CASSTGQPTDTQYF
CDR3nt: TGCGCCAGCAGCACAGGACAACCAACAGATACGCAGTATTTT

v_gene: TRBV5-1
j_gene: TRBJ2-1
abundance: -
d_gene: -
CDR3aa: CASSTALGSANEQFF
CDR3nt: TGCGCCAGCAGCACCGCACTAGGGTCGGCGAATGAGCAGTTCTTC

v_gene: TRBV12-3/TRBV12-4
j_gene: TRBJ1-6
abundance: many
d_gene: -
CDR3aa: CASSNRDPYNSPLHF
CDR3nt: TGTGCCAGCAGTAACAGGGACCCCTATAATTCACCCCTCCACTTT

v_gene: TRBV24-1
j_gene: TRBJ1-2
abundance: many
d_gene: -
CDR3aa: CATMGGEDYGYTF
CDR3nt: TGTGCCACCATGGGGGGGGAGGACTATGGCTACACCTTC

v_gene: TRBV5-1
j_gene: TRBJ2-1
abundance: many
d_gene: TRBD2
CDR3aa: CASSSLLAGSYNEQFF
CDR3nt: TGCGCCAGCAGCTCTTTGCTAGCGGGATCCTACAATGAGCAGTTCTTC